These 11 T cell receptor beta chains were sequenced from one sample in a study of blood T cell repertoires in COVID-19. TCRdb keeps only in-frame clones here, not all; method: immunoSEQ multiplex PCR. The repertoire includes about 260,000 clones, roughly 85% of them detected once, and 8.5% to 9.5% sits in the top ten. Source material: peripheral blood. These receptors all stem from a woman aged 50 to 65 who had recovered from COVID-19.

The chain joins TRBV27 to TRBJ1-2, with D hard to call. Trimming stripped 1 base from V and 0 bases from J, with 3 bases between. The CDR3 is made up of 13 amino acids. Germline V gene lookup returns CDR1 MNHEY and CDR2 SMNVEV (reference sequence). CDR3 sequence (DNA): TGTGCCAGCAGTTTATTCGCTAACTATGGCTACACCTTC. It encodes CASSLFANYGYTF.

There are a few counts of this clone. This chain connects TRBV28 to TRBJ2-3, with D possibly matching TRBD1 (5 bases). Germline V gene sequence: CDR1 MDHEN, CDR2 SYDVKM. The CDR3 is 15 residues long. Trimming cost V 4 bases and J 1 base, with 12 bases left between them. CDR3 amino acids: CASSSPVGRTDTQYF. The CDR3 DNA reads TGTGCCAGCAGTTCCCCCGTGGGGCGCACAGATACGCAGTATTTT.

The V call is TRBV5-1, the J call TRBJ2-2; TRBD1 might be the D (5 bases). Germline values: CDR1 SGHRS, CDR2 YFSETQ. This CDR3 is built from 13 residues. CDR3 in DNA: TGCGCGGAACAGGACCCGAACACCGGGGAGCTGTTTTTT. As protein: CAEQDPNTGELFF.

The chain links TRBV4-2 to TRBJ2-7; TRBD2 might be the D (6 bases). The CDR3 consists of 17 residues. Germline loops: CDR1 LGHNA, CDR2 YNFKEQ. The V end was cut by 0 bases, the J end by 0 bases, with 15 bases between. CDR3 in DNA: TGTGCCAGCAGCCAAGAAGGGGATGGTAGCGGCTCCTACGAGCAGTACTTC. Residues: CASSQEGDGSGSYEQYF.

The V call is TRBV7-2, the J call TRBJ1-2; no definite D call. CDR1 and CDR2 from the germline V gene are SGHTA and FQGNSA. Trimming cost V 5 bases and J 3 bases, with 4 bases left between them. There are 11 residues in the CDR3. CDR3: CASSLYYGYTF. CDR3 in DNA: TGTGCCAGCAGCCTATACTATGGCTACACCTTC.

CDR3 sequence reads: CASSLEGLRNTEAFF. As DNA, the CDR3 is TGTGCCAGCAGCTTAGAGGGGCTTAGGAACACTGAAGCTTTCTTT. This chain links TRBV11-2 with TRBJ1-1; D might be TRBD1 (5 bases). Germline V lookup: CDR1 SGHAT, CDR2 FQNNGV. The germline V and J ends were trimmed by 0 bases and 1 base, with 9 bases remaining between them. This CDR3 spans 15 amino acids.

The chain couples TRBV2 to TRBJ1-1, with D maybe TRBD1 (6 bases). CDR1 and CDR2 (germline): SNHLY, FYNNEI. This CDR3 region has 12 residues. Trimming stripped 10 bases from V and 3 bases from J, with 12 bases between. CDR3 bases: TGTGCCACTGAGGGGGACCACACTGAAGCTTTCTTT. Its translation: CATEGDHTEAFF.

This chain joins TRBV7-2 and TRBJ1-5; D is ambiguous. Trimming stripped 3 bases from V and 0 bases from J, with 9 bases between. CDR1 SGHTA and CDR2 FQGNSA come from the germline V gene. The length of the CDR3 is 15 residues. CDR3 bases: TGTGCCAGCAGCTTTGGCTTTCGTAGCAATCAGCCCCAGCATTTT. The encoded protein is CASSFGFRSNQPQHF.

The chain joins TRBV11-1 to TRBJ2-3; maybe TRBD1 (5 bases). CDR1 is SGHAT and CDR2 is FQDESV in the germline V gene (reference sequence). This CDR3 region has 15 residues. Trimming removed 4 bases at V and 2 bases at J, with 13 bases between. The CDR3 nucleotides read TGTGCCAGCAGCTGGGAAGGGGCCAACACAGATACGCAGTATTTT. This encodes CASSWEGANTDTQYF.

In this sample, this clone turned up once. The chain has TRBV6-7 and TRBJ2-7; TRBD2 matches at 9 bases. TRBV6-7 is filed as an ORF, its function uncertain. This CDR3 comprises 14 residues. Trimming removed 6 bases from V and 3 bases from J; junction bases left unmatched: 6. In DNA form, the CDR3 reads TGTGCCAGCAGGCGACTAGCGGATAGCTACGAGCAGTACTTC. Protein sequence: CASRRLADSYEQYF.

V and J are TRBV9 and TRBJ2-3, with 7 bases that match TRBD2. This CDR3 is built from 17 residues. Germline CDR1 is SGDLS and CDR2 is YYNGEE. The V segment lost 2 bases and the J segment 6 bases; nucleotides outside the gene matches: 15. The CDR3 nucleotides read TGTGCCAGCAGCGTCTCCCCTGGCGGGAGTTTTGAGGATACGCAGTATTTT. Residues: CASSVSPGGSFEDTQYF. Complete variable domain (other parts from reference TRBV9 and TRBJ2-3): DSGVTQTPKHLITATGQRVTLRCSPRSGDLSVYWYQQSLDQGLQFLIQYYNGEERAKGNILERFSAQQFPDLHSELNLSSLELGDSALYFCASSVSPGGSFEDTQYFGPGTRLTVL.